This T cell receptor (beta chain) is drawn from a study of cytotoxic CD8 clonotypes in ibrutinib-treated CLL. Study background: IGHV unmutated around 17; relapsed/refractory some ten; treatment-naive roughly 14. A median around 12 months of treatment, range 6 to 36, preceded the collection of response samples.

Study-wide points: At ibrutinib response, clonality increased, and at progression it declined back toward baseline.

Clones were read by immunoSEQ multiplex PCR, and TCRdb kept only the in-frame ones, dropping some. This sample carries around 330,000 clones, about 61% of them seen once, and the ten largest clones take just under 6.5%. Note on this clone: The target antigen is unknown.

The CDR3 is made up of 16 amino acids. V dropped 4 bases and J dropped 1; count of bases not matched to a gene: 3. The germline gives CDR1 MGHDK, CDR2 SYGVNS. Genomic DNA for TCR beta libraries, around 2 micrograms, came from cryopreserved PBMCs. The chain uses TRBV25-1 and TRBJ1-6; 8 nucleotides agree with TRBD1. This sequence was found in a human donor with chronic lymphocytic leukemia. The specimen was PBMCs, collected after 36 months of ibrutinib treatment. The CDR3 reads CASSARTGSYNSPLHF. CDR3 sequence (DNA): TGTGCCAGCAGTGCGCGGACAGGGTCCTATAATTCACCCCTCCACTTT. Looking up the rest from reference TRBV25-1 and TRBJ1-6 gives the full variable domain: EADIYQTPRYLVIGTGKKITLECSQTMGHDKMYWYQQDPGMELHLIHYSYGVNSTEKGDLSSESTVSRIRTEHFPLTLESARPSHTSQYLCASSARTGSYNSPLHFGNGTRLTVT.